A single sample is the source of the 19 T cell receptor beta chains below, sequenced in a study of blood T cell repertoires in COVID-19. Profiling relied on immunoSEQ multiplex PCR, and the TCRdb table lists in-frame clones only, not all of them. The profile shows 75,000 to 90,000 clones, 75% to 90% of them singletons. Material for sequencing was peripheral blood. The receptors here all came from a human donor in a cohort sampled during active COVID-19.

The chain links TRBV5-1 to TRBJ2-7; maybe TRBD2 (5 bases). The germline V gene has CDR1 SGHRS and CDR2 YFSETQ. This CDR3 has 14 residues. V lost 0 bases and J 3 bases, leaving 10 bases between the germline ends. The CDR3 sequence: CASSLVEAVYEQYF. The CDR3 coding sequence is TGCGCCAGCAGCTTGGTGGAAGCGGTCTACGAGCAGTACTTC.

The chain recombines TRBV15 with TRBJ2-7; 9 nucleotides match TRBD2. This CDR3 is built from 15 residues. Germline V gives CDR1 LNHNV, CDR2 YYDKDF (reference sequence). The junction had 7 bases not matched to a gene; V was cut back by 3 bases and J by 4 bases. CDR3 sequence (DNA): TGTGCCACCAGCAGCGGGACTAGCAGGAAGTACGAGCAGTACTTC. Its protein product is CATSSGTSRKYEQYF.

The chain combines TRBV7-6 with TRBJ1-4, with a possible D match to TRBD1 (5 bases). The germline V gene encodes CDR1 SGHVS and CDR2 FNYEAQ. The length of the CDR3 is 15 residues. Trimming pared 5 bases from V and 4 bases from J, leaving 14 bases between. The CDR3 nucleotides read TGTGCCAGCAGCCAAAGGGGTAACGTTAATGAAAAACTGTTTTTT. It translates to CASSQRGNVNEKLFF.

The chain has TRBV6-5 and TRBJ1-2, with D perhaps TRBD1 (6 bases). CDR3 length equals 13 residues. Germline V CDR1 and CDR2: MNHEY, SVGAGI. Trimming cost V 5 bases and J 2 bases, with 9 bases left between them. The CDR3 region is CASSTTGNYGYTF. CDR3 sequence (DNA): TGTGCCAGCAGTACCACAGGGAACTATGGCTACACCTTC.

In this sample, this clone turned up once. The gene calls are TRBV7-3 and TRBJ2-1; D gene ambiguous. This CDR3 has 13 residues. CDR1 SGHTA and CDR2 FQGTGA come from the germline V gene. Trimming left V 5 bases short and J 2 bases short, with 7 bases between. The DNA of the CDR3 is TGTGCCAGCAGCGTATTCGCCTACAATGAGCAGTTCTTC. This encodes CASSVFAYNEQFF.

The chain recombines TRBV7-3 with TRBJ1-4; tentative D call: TRBD1 (5 bases). This CDR3 spans 13 amino acids. Trimming removed 6 bases from V and 4 bases from J, with 9 bases in between. CDR1 SGHTA and CDR2 FQGTGA come from the germline V gene. Written as DNA, the CDR3 is TGTGCCAGCAGTGCGGGGGTTAATGAAAAACTGTTTTTT. This encodes CASSAGVNEKLFF.

The chain uses TRBV5-1 and TRBJ2-5; TRBD1 aligns across 8 bases. Per germline, CDR1 SGHRS and CDR2 YFSETQ. With 1 base clipped from V and 4 bases from J, the junction kept 3 bases outside the gene matches. The CDR3 is 14 residues long. The CDR3 loop is CASSLYGTGETQYF. The CDR3 DNA sequence: TGCGCCAGCAGCTTGTATGGGACAGGAGAGACCCAGTACTTC.

V gene TRBV5-8 combines with J gene TRBJ1-4, with 10 bases matching TRBD1. CDR1 is SGHTS, CDR2 YDEGEE, per germline. J was trimmed by 5 bases and V by 4 bases; bases with no gene match: 8. This CDR3 contains 16 residues. CDR3 in DNA: TGTGCCAGCAGCCCAAGACAGGGGGCGCGGAATGAAAAACTGTTTTTT. As protein: CASSPRQGARNEKLFF.

This chain joins TRBV28 and TRBJ2-2, with a possible D match to TRBD2 (7 bases). The germline V gene has CDR1 MDHEN and CDR2 SYDVKM. V was trimmed by 2 bases and J by 4 bases, leaving 14 bases between them. The CDR3 sequence is 16 residues long. As DNA, the CDR3 is TGTGCCAGCAGTTTAAGGGGGGGGCAACTCACCGGGGAGCTGTTTTTT. This encodes CASSLRGGQLTGELFF.

The chain carries TRBV5-5 and TRBJ2-1; the D gene is possibly TRBD2 (5 bases). With 0 bases removed from V and 4 bases from J, the gap between germline ends came to 8 bases. The CDR3 totals 14 residues. Germline CDR1 SGHKS, CDR2 YYEKEE (reference sequence). CDR3 in DNA: TGTGCCAGCAGCTTGGTGGGCGGGTACAATGAGCAGTTCTTC. This sequence encodes CASSLVGGYNEQFF.

In its sample, this clone was seen a few times. J is TRBJ2-5 and V is TRBV5-1, with 9 bases matching TRBD1. This CDR3 is 15 amino acids long. Germline values: CDR1 SGHRS, CDR2 YFSETQ. With V trimmed by 3 bases and J by 5 bases, 8 bases remained unmatched. DNA for the CDR3: TGCGCCAGCAGCTGGGGACAGGGATTCGGGGAGACCCAGTACTTC. This gives the protein CASSWGQGFGETQYF. Combining the CDR3 with reference TRBV5-1 and TRBJ2-5 gives the whole variable domain KAGVTQTPRYLIKTRGQQVTLSCSPISGHRSVSWYQQTPGQGLQFLFEYFSETQRNKGNFPGRFSGRQFSNSRSEMNVSTLELGDSALYLCASSWGQGFGETQYFGPGTRLLVL.

This chain uses TRBV6-1 with TRBJ1-2; D might be TRBD1 (5 bases). Trimming left V 3 bases short and J 2 bases short, with 10 bases between. Germline V gene sequence: CDR1 MNHNS, CDR2 SASEGT. This CDR3 comprises 14 residues. As DNA, the CDR3 is TGTGCCAGCAGTGACACAGGAGCGAACTATGGCTACACCTTC. Translating it yields CASSDTGANYGYTF.

The J gene is TRBJ2-3, the V gene TRBV5-1, with D maybe TRBD2 (6 bases). The CDR3 sequence is 15 residues long. Germline loops: CDR1 SGHRS, CDR2 YFSETQ. The V and J ends lost 4 bases and 5 bases respectively, with 17 bases between them. Here the CDR3 DNA reads TGCGCCAGCAGCAACGGTCAGCGGGTGGGAGATACGCAGTATTTT. Translation gives CASSNGQRVGDTQYF.

The chain uses TRBV29-1 and TRBJ1-1; D unresolved. CDR3 length: 13 residues. Trimming shortened V by 8 bases and J by 0 bases, and 13 bases separated the two germline ends. Germline CDR1 is SQVTM and CDR2 is ANQGSEA. The CDR3 sequence is CSNRGGLNTEAFF. DNA for the CDR3: TGCAGCAACCGAGGAGGACTGAACACTGAAGCTTTCTTT.

CDR3 sequence reads: CASSYVNSGNTIYF. The CDR3 DNA reads as TGTGCCAGCAGTTACGTTAACTCTGGAAACACCATATATTTT. The rearrangement links TRBV6-5 to TRBJ1-3, with D unclear. CDR3 length: 14 residues. Germline V lookup: CDR1 MNHEY, CDR2 SVGAGI. Trimming removed 2 bases at V and 0 bases at J, with 5 bases between.

This chain uses TRBV7-2 with TRBJ2-6, with 7 bases identical to TRBD1. The V gene's germline CDR1 is SGHTA and CDR2 FQGNSA. V lost 5 bases and J lost 0; bases outside the gene matches: 4. This CDR3 comprises 16 residues. CDR3 protein: CASSRDSGSGANVLTF. CDR3 DNA: TGTGCCAGCAGCAGGGACAGTGGCTCTGGGGCCAACGTCCTGACTTTC.

The chain joins TRBV4-2 to TRBJ2-1, with D possibly matching TRBD1 (6 bases). With 6 bases removed from V and 8 bases from J, the gap between germline ends came to 23 bases. The CDR3 runs 16 residues. In germline, CDR1 is LGHNA, CDR2 YNFKEQ. The CDR3, as DNA: TGTGCCAGCAGTCCACCACGAAATACAGGGTCGGATGAGCAGTTCTTC. Translation: CASSPPRNTGSDEQFF.

The chain couples TRBV19 to TRBJ2-7; 7 positions agree with TRBD1. V gave up 6 bases and J gave up 2 bases; unmatched junction bases: 7. Germline lookup yields CDR1 LNHDA and CDR2 SQIVND (reference sequence). The CDR3 length is 14 residues. This CDR3 reads CASRPQQGAYEQYF. The DNA of the CDR3 is TGTGCCAGTAGGCCCCAGCAGGGGGCCTACGAGCAGTACTTC.

The genes are TRBV27 and TRBJ2-3, with D possibly matching TRBD2 (6 bases). This CDR3 comprises 14 residues. Germline CDR1 MNHEY, CDR2 SMNVEV (reference sequence). With 7 bases removed from V and 2 bases from J, the gap between germline ends came to 13 bases. CDR3 nucleotides: TGTGCCAGCAAATCGGAACTAGCCACAGATACGCAGTATTTT. Amino acid sequence: CASKSELATDTQYF.